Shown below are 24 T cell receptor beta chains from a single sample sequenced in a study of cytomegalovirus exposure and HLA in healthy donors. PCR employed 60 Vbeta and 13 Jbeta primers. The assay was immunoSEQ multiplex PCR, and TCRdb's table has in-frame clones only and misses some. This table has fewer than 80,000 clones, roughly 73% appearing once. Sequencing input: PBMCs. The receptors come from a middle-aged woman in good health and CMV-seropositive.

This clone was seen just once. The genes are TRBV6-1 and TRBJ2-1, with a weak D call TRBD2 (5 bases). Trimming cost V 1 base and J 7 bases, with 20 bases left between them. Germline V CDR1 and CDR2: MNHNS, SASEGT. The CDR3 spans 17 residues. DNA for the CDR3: TGTGCCAGCAGTGAAGGTACTAGGGCCCTCTCGAATAATGAGCAGTTCTTC. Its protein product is CASSEGTRALSNNEQFF.

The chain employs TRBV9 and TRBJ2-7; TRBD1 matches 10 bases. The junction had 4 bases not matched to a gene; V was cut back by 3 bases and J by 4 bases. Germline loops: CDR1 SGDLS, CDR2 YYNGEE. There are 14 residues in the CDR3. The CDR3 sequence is CASSAGQGGYEQYF. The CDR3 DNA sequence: TGTGCCAGCAGCGCCGGACAGGGGGGGTACGAGCAGTACTTC. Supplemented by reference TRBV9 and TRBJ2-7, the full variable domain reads DSGVTQTPKHLITATGQRVTLRCSPRSGDLSVYWYQQSLDQGLQFLIQYYNGEERAKGNILERFSAQQFPDLHSELNLSSLELGDSALYFCASSAGQGGYEQYFGPGTRLTVT.

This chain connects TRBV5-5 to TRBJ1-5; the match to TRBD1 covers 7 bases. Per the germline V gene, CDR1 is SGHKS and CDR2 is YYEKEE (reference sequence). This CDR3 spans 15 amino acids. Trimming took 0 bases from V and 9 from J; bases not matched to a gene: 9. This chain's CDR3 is CASSLALDRAGPQHF. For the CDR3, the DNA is TGTGCCAGCAGCTTGGCCCTAGACAGGGCTGGGCCCCAGCATTTT.

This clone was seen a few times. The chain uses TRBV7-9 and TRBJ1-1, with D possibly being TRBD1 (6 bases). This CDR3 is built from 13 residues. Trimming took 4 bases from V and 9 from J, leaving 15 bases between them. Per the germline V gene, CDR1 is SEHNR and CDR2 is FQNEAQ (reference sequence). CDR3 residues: CASSSGQTRKAFF. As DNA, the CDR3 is TGTGCCAGCAGCTCAGGACAGACCCGTAAAGCTTTCTTT.

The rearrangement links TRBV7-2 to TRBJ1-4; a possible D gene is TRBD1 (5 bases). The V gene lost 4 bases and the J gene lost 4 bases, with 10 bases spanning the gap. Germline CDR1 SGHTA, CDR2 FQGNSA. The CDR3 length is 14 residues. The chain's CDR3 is CASSSGHSNEKLFF. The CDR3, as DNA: TGTGCCAGCAGCTCCGGACACAGTAATGAAAAACTGTTTTTT.

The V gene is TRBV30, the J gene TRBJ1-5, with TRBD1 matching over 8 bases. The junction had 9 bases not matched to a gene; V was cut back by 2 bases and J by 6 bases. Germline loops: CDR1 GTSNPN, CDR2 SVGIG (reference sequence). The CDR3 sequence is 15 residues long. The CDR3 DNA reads TGTGCCTGGAGTTCCCGAGCAGGGGGCACTCAGCCCCAGCATTTT. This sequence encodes CAWSSRAGGTQPQHF.

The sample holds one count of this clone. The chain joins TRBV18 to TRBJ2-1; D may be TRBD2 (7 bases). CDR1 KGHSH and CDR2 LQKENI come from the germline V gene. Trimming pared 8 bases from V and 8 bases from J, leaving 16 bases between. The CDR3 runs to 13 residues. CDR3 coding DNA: TGTGCCAGCGGCGGGGGCCTTAGGGATGAGCAGTTCTTC. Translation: CASGGGLRDEQFF.

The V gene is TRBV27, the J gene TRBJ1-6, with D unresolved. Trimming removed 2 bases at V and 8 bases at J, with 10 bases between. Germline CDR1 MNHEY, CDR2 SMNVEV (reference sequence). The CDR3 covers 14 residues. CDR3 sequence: CASSLLPRDSPLHF. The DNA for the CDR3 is TGTGCCAGCAGTTTACTGCCACGGGATTCACCCCTCCACTTT.

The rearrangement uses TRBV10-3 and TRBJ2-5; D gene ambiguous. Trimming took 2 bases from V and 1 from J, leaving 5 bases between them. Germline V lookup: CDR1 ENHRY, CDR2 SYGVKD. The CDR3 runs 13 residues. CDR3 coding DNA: TGTGCCATCAGTGAGACCAGCCAAGAGACCCAGTACTTC. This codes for CAISETSQETQYF.

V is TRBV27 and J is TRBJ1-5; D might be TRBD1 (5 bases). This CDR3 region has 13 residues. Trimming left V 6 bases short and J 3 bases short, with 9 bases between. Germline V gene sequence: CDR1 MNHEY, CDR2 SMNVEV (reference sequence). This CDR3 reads CASSQGVNQPQHF. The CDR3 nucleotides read TGTGCCAGCAGCCAAGGGGTCAATCAGCCCCAGCATTTT.

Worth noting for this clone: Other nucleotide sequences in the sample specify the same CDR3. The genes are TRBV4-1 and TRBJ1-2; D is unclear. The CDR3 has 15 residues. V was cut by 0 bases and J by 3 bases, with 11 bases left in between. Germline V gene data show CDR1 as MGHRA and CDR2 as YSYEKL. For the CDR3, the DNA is TGCGCCAGCAGCCAAGAGGGGAGAGGATACTATGGCTACACCTTC. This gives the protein CASSQEGRGYYGYTF.

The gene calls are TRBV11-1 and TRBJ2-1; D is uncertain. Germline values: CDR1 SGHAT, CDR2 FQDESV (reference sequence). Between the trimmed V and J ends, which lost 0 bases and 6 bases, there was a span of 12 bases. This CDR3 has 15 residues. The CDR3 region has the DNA TGTGCCAGCAGCTTAGCGTCGAGTGTCGGCAATGAGCAGTTCTTC. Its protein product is CASSLASSVGNEQFF.

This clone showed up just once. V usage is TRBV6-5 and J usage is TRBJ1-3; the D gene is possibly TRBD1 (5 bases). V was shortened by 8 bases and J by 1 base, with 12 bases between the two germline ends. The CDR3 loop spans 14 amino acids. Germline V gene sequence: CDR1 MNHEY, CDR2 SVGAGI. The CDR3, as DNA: TGTGCCAGCCTCTGGGGGGAATCTGGAAACACCATATATTTT. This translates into CASLWGESGNTIYF.

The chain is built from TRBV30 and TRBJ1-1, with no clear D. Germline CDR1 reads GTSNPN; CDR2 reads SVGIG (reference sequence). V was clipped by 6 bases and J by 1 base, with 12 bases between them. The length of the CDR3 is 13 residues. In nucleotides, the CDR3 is TGTGCCTGCACTCCGGTTTCGAACACTGAAGCTTTCTTT. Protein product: CACTPVSNTEAFF. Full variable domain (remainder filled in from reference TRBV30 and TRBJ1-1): SQTIHQWPATLVQPVGSPLSLECTVEGTSNPNLYWYRQAAGRGLQLLFYSVGIGQISSEVPQNLSASRPQDRQFILSSKKLLLSDSGFYLCACTPVSNTEAFFGQGTRLTVV.

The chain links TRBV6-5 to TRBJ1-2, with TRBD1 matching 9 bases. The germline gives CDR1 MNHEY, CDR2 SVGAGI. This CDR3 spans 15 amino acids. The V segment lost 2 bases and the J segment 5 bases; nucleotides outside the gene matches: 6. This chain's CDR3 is CASSYGQGFRYGYTF. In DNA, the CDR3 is TGTGCCAGCAGTTACGGACAGGGGTTTAGGTATGGCTACACCTTC.

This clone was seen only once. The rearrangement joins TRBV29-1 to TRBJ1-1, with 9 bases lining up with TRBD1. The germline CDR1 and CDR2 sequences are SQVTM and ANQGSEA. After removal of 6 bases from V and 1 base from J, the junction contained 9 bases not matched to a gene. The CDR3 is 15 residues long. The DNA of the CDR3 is TGCAGCGTGGAGTCGCCGGGACAGGGGAACACTGAAGCTTTCTTT. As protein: CSVESPGQGNTEAFF.

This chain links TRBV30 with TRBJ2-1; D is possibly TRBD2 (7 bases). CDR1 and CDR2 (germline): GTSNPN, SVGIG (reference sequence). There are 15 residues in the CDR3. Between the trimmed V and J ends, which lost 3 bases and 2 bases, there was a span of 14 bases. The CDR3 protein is CAWSPRGGAYNEQFF. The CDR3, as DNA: TGTGCCTGGAGCCCACGAGGGGGGGCCTACAATGAGCAGTTCTTC.

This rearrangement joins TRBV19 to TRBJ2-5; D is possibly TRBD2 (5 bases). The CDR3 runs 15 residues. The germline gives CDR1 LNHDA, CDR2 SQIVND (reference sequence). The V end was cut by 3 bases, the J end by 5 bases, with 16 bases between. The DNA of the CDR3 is TGTGCCAGTAGTATTGGTGCGGACTTTTCTGAGACCCAGTACTTC. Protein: CASSIGADFSETQYF.

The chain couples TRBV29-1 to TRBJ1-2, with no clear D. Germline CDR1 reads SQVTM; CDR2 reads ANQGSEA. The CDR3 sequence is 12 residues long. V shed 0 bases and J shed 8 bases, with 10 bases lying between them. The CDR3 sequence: CSVEEVVGGYTF. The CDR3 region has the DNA TGCAGCGTTGAAGAGGTAGTCGGGGGCTACACCTTC.

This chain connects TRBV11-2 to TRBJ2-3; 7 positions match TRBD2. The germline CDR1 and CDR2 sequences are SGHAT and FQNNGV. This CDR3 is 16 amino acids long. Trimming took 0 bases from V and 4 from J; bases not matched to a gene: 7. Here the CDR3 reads CASSLEPGGGADTQYF. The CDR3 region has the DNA TGTGCCAGCAGCTTAGAACCGGGGGGAGGGGCAGATACGCAGTATTTT.

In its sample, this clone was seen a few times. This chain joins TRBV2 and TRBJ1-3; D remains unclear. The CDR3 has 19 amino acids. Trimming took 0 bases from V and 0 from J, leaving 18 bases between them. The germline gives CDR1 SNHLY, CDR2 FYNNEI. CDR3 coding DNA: TGTGCCAGCAGTGAAGCGCTTCTAGACCGGCCCGTCTCTGGAAACACCATATATTTT. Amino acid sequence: CASSEALLDRPVSGNTIYF.

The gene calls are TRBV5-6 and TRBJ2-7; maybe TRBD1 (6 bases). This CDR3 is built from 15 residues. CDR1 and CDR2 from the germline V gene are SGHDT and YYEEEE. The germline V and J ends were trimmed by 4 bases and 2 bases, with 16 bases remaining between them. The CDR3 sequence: CASSPDSRTTYEQYF. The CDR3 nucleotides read TGTGCCAGCAGCCCGGACAGCCGAACGACCTACGAGCAGTACTTC.

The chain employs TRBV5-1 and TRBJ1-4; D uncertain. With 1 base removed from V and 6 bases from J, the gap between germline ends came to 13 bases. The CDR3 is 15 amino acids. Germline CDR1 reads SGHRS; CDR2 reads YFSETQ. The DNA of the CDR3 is TGCGCCAGCAGCTTGATCGGTGTGGGCGATGAAAAACTGTTTTTT. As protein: CASSLIGVGDEKLFF.

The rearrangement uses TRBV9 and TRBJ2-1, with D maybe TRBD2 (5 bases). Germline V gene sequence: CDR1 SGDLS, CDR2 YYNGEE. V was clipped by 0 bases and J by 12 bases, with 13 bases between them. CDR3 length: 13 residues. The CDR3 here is CASSVDNGVRQFF. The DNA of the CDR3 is TGTGCCAGCAGCGTAGACAACGGGGTTAGGCAGTTCTTC. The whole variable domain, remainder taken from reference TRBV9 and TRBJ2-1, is DSGVTQTPKHLITATGQRVTLRCSPRSGDLSVYWYQQSLDQGLQFLIQYYNGEERAKGNILERFSAQQFPDLHSELNLSSLELGDSALYFCASSVDNGVRQFFGPGTRLTVL.